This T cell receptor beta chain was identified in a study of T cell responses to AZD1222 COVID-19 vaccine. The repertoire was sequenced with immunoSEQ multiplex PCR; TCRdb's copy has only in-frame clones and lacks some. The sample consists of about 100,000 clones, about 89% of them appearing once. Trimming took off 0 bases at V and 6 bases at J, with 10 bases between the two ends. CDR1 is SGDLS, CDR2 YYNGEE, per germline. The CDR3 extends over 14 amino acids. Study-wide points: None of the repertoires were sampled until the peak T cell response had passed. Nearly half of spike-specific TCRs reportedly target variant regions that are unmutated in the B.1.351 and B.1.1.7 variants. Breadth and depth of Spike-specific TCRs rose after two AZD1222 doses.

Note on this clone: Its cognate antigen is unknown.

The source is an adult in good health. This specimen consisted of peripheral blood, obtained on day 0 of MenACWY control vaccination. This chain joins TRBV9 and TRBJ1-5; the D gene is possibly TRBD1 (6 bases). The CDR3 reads CASSVGGARQPQHF. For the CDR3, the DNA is TGTGCCAGCAGCGTAGGGGGGGCGCGTCAGCCCCAGCATTTT.